Included here is one TCR beta chain sequence, with context. Its specificity is unknown. Stated treatment: approximately nine-day PBMC culture with coronavirus spike peptide pools or control peptides (ViraFEST assay). The Oncomine TCR Beta short-read assay was applied to DNA of cultured CD4+ T cells. TCRdb re-analysed the PCR reads in MiXCR, keeping a single row per CDR3 protein. The data contain 13,000 or so distinct CDR3 sequences, roughly two fifths of them singletons. This record comes from a study of vaccination and CD4 T cells after COVID-19. Study details: Ranging from 14 to 241, the interval between dose two and post-vaccine sampling had a median of approximately 77 days.

Germline lookup yields CDR1 MDHEN and CDR2 SYDVKM. V dropped 8 bases and J dropped 5 bases, with 12 bases sitting between them. The CDR3 length is 12 residues. The sample consisted of CD4+ T cells from blood, cultured in vitro, taken after SARS-CoV-2 vaccination. The rearrangement uses TRBV28 and TRBJ2-5; a possible D gene is TRBD2 (5 bases). The receptor comes from a human donor who had recovered from COVID-19. In DNA, the CDR3 is TGTGCCAGCCGAACCCCGGGGGAGACCCAGTACTTC. Encoded protein: CASRTPGETQYF.